Each of the 20 T cell receptor beta chains below was sequenced from the same sample in a study of T cell repertoires in cytomegalovirus infection. These receptors lack a known antigen. TCRdb re-called the reads through MiXCR, storing one row per CDR3 protein. The sample shows some 500,000 distinct CDR3 sequences, about 33% of them seen only once. Sequences were derived from cultured PBMCs, sampled from culture after CMV antigen stimulation. The receptors stem from a human donor in good health (CMV status not recorded). Some clones in this sample may be carry-over from other donors' samples.

This chain uses TRBV4-1 with TRBJ1-4, with unresolved D. V lost 4 bases to trimming and J lost 6 bases, with 18 bases between them. This CDR3 contains 16 residues. CDR1 and CDR2 (germline): MGHRA, YSYEKL. This chain's CDR3 is CASSRQMGSSYEKLFF. The CDR3 DNA sequence: TGCGCCAGCAGCCGGCAGATGGGGTCTTCTTATGAAAAACTGTTTTTT.

The chain employs TRBV27 and TRBJ2-7; 8 nucleotides agree with TRBD1. This CDR3 is built from 15 residues. CDR1 and CDR2 from the germline V gene are MNHEY and SMNVEV (reference sequence). V shed 5 bases and J 1 base; nucleotides not matched to a gene: 7. CDR3 protein: CASSDGQGGSYEQYV. The CDR3 DNA sequence: TGTGCCAGCAGTGACGGACAGGGAGGATCCTACGAGCAGTACGTC.

The chain recombines TRBV7-9 with TRBJ1-5; the D gene is possibly TRBD1 (5 bases). Trimming cost V 2 bases and J 3 bases, with 8 bases left between them. The CDR3 is 14 amino acids. Germline assignment: CDR1 SEHNR and CDR2 FQNEAQ (reference sequence). The DNA of the CDR3 is TGTGCCAGCAGCTTAAACAGGAACAATCAGCCCCAGCATTTT. Amino acid sequence: CASSLNRNNQPQHF.

Notes on this clonotype: No conserved phenylalanine or tryptophan is present at the end of the CDR3, so a read error is the likely explanation. The rearrangement joins TRBV19 to TRBJ2-1, with TRBD2 matching 13 bases. Germline CDR1 is LNHDA and CDR2 is SQIVND (reference sequence). This CDR3 region has 15 residues. After removal of 4 bases from V and 8 bases from J, the junction contained 5 bases not matched to a gene. Here the CDR3 DNA reads TGTGCCAGTAGTAAGACTAGCGGGAGGTCAGATGAGCAGTTCCTC. Translation gives CASSKTSGRSDEQFL.

This clonotype appeared a few times. This chain links TRBV6-2 or TRBV6-3 with TRBJ2-3; D is possibly TRBD1 or TRBD2 (5 bases each). Germline CDR1 reads MNHEY; CDR2 reads SVGEGT. V lost 2 bases to trimming and J lost 2 bases, with 17 bases between them. The CDR3 is made up of 17 amino acids. CDR3 coding DNA: TGTGCCAGCAGTTACAGTCCAGGGACCTCCTCCACAGATACGCAGTATTTT. It codes for CASSYSPGTSSTDTQYF.

This chain joins TRBV5-6 and TRBJ2-7; D ambiguous. CDR3 size: 15 residues. Germline V lookup: CDR1 SGHDT, CDR2 YYEEEE. V was cut by 0 bases and J by 0 bases, with 10 bases left in between. The CDR3 sequence is CASSLDPAGSYEQYV. For the CDR3, the DNA is TGTGCCAGCAGCTTGGACCCAGCCGGCTCCTACGAGCAGTACGTC.

This clonotype has only a few counts. The chain recombines TRBV7-2 with TRBJ2-1; the D gene is possibly TRBD2 (5 bases). This CDR3 comprises 15 residues. The ends were cut back, 5 bases at V and 1 base at J, with 12 bases in the middle. CDR1 and CDR2 from the germline V gene are SGHTA and FQGNSA. This chain's CDR3 is CASSGRGGSYNEQFF. The CDR3 coding sequence is TGTGCCAGCAGCGGACGTGGAGGTTCCTACAATGAGCAGTTCTTC.

This clonotype was detected many times. The chain uses TRBV7-2 and TRBJ2-7, with TRBD2 identical over 7 bases. The CDR3 loop spans 15 amino acids. Germline CDR1 and CDR2: SGHTA and FQGNSA. V lost 5 bases, J lost 4 bases, and 11 bases stayed unmatched. The CDR3 DNA follows: TGTGCCAGCAGCCAAAGGGGCGGGAGATGGTACGAGCAGTACTTC. It encodes CASSQRGGRWYEQYF.

The rearrangement uses TRBV7-6 and TRBJ1-2; possible D gene TRBD1, 5 bases. CDR3 size: 14 residues. The germline CDR1 and CDR2 sequences are SGHVS and FNYEAQ. V dropped 3 bases and J dropped 6 bases, with 14 bases sitting between them. The CDR3 is CASSFGAREDGYTF. The CDR3 nucleotides are TGTGCCAGCAGCTTCGGGGCCCGGGAGGATGGCTACACCTTC.

There are many counts of this clonotype. V and J are TRBV7-8 and TRBJ2-1, with 13 bases fitting TRBD2. The CDR3 runs to 20 residues. CDR1 SGHVS and CDR2 FQNEAQ come from the germline V gene. V was pared by 0 bases and J by 0 bases, with 8 bases of the junction left unmatched. The CDR3 nucleotides are TGTGCCAGCAGCTTAGCAAGAGAGACTAGCGGGAGGACCTCCTACAATGAGCAGTTCTTC. This translates into CASSLARETSGRTSYNEQFF.

This clonotype was detected ten times or more. The chain couples TRBV6-1 to TRBJ1-5, with TRBD1 matching 8 bases. V dropped 0 bases and J dropped 6; count of bases not matched to a gene: 4. From germline, CDR1 is MNHNS and CDR2 SASEGT. The CDR3 loop spans 15 amino acids. CDR3 protein: CASSEAQGALQPQHF. The CDR3 coding sequence is TGTGCCAGCAGTGAAGCGCAGGGGGCCCTTCAGCCCCAGCATTTT.

The chain carries TRBV7-2 and TRBJ2-1, with 9 bases matching TRBD2. CDR1 SGHTA and CDR2 FQGNSA come from the germline V gene. V was pared by 5 bases and J by 3 bases, with 8 bases of the junction left unmatched. The CDR3 covers 16 residues. This CDR3 is CASSPTSGSYYNEQFF. The CDR3 bases are TGTGCCAGCAGCCCCACTAGCGGGTCCTACTACAATGAGCAGTTCTTC.

The rearrangement joins TRBV28 to TRBJ1-2, with 8 positions matching TRBD1. Germline CDR1 is MDHEN and CDR2 is SYDVKM. V was pared by 6 bases and J by 2 bases, with 5 bases of the junction left unmatched. The CDR3 has 14 residues. The CDR3 DNA reads TGTGCCAGCAGCCAGGGGGCGACCAACTATGGCTACACCTTC. This translates into CASSQGATNYGYTF.

The genes are TRBV19 and TRBJ1-2; 7 bases agree with TRBD1. This CDR3 is built from 14 residues. Germline CDR1 LNHDA, CDR2 SQIVND (reference sequence). Trimming removed 7 bases from V and 7 bases from J; junction bases left unmatched: 12. This chain's CDR3 is CASTDLDRAGGYTF. The CDR3 bases are TGTGCCAGTACTGACCTCGACAGGGCGGGTGGCTACACCTTC.

The V gene is TRBV20-1, the J gene TRBJ2-5; D ambiguous. V lost 1 base to trimming and J lost 5 bases, with 17 bases between them. This CDR3 has 15 residues. The germline CDR1 and CDR2 sequences are DFQATT and SNEGSKA (reference sequence). The CDR3 sequence: CSARVGPWLRETQYF. The DNA of the CDR3 is TGCAGTGCTAGAGTCGGGCCTTGGTTACGGGAGACCCAGTACTTC.

This clonotype was counted at least ten times. This chain links TRBV7-2 with TRBJ1-5; D remains ambiguous. Germline V gene data show CDR1 as SGHTA and CDR2 as FQGNSA. V was trimmed by 5 bases and J by 6 bases, leaving 8 bases between them. The CDR3 is 12 residues long. The DNA of the CDR3 is TGTGCCAGCAGCACACTGGGTCAGCCCCAGCATTTT. It yields the protein CASSTLGQPQHF.

The J gene is TRBJ1-4, the V gene TRBV5-5; D is possibly TRBD1 (5 bases). The CDR3 length is 18 residues. Looked up from germline, CDR1 is SGHKS and CDR2 is YYEKEE (reference sequence). Trimming shortened V by 1 base and J by 6 bases, and 22 bases separated the two germline ends. The chain's CDR3 is CASSLRDGPTAKDEKLFF. Written as DNA, the CDR3 is TGTGCCAGCAGCTTGCGTGATGGGCCGACAGCGAAGGATGAAAAACTGTTTTTT.

The chain employs TRBV5-6 and TRBJ2-7; unclear D gene. The CDR3 covers 16 residues. Germline V CDR1 and CDR2: SGHDT, YYEEEE. Trimming stripped 0 bases from V and 2 bases from J, with 15 bases between. CDR3 region: CASSLAVTSRTYEQYV. Here the CDR3 DNA reads TGTGCCAGCAGCTTGGCTGTAACATCCCGGACCTACGAGCAGTACGTC.

There are a few counts of this clonotype. The chain employs TRBV12-3 or TRBV12-4 and TRBJ1-4, with D unclear. The CDR3 runs 14 residues. Between the trimmed V and J ends, which lost 8 bases and 3 bases, there was a span of 13 bases. In DNA form, the CDR3 reads TGTGCCAGCGGACTTAACGGGGCTAATGAAAAACTGTTTTTT. Translating gives CASGLNGANEKLFF.

A few counts support this clonotype. The V and J genes are TRBV3-1 and TRBJ2-4, with 7 bases aligning to TRBD1. With 5 bases clipped from V and 4 bases from J, the junction kept 11 bases outside the gene matches. Germline V gene lookup returns CDR1 LGHDT and CDR2 YNNKEL (reference sequence). This CDR3 spans 16 amino acids. CDR3 nucleotides: TGTGCCAGCAGCTCCGAACCGACAGGGCCAAAAAACATTCAGTACTTC. The encoded protein is CASSSEPTGPKNIQYF.